This entry lists 8 T cell receptor beta chains sequenced from one sample in a study of beta chain features in type 1 diabetes (dated by TCRdb to the late 2010s). The study at large found these results: Type 1 diabetes patients showed a moderate but significant shortening of TCRB CDR3 length in all four CD4+ subsets.

These TCRs' antigens remain unknown. Library generation was performed with the immunoSEQ multiplex PCR assay. The High Capacity cDNA Reverse Transcription Kit was used to reverse transcribe all of the isolated RNA, meaning that expressed TCRB transcripts were what got sequenced. In TCRdb, the immuneACCESS table is reduced to in-frame sequences with V and J assigned. These tables do not hold every clone; where another copy was compared, an unresolved V gene accounts for under half, and the others remain unexplained. In all, the sample holds 640,000 or so clones, and about 14% of those were seen once. Of the sample, around 0.04% falls within the top ten clones. Sequenced: naive CD4+ T cells from blood. Per the publication, the cell subset or site label means: true naive CD4+ T cells. The receptors were sampled from a man younger than 35 with type 1 diabetes.

This clone occurred a few times. The chain recombines TRBV7-2 with TRBJ1-2; a possible D gene is TRBD1 (5 bases). CDR1 SGHTA and CDR2 FQGNSA come from the germline V gene. This CDR3 contains 13 residues. The germline V and J ends were trimmed by 3 bases and 2 bases, with 7 bases remaining between them. The chain's CDR3 is CASSFEGNYGYTF. CDR3 bases: TGTGCCAGCAGCTTTGAGGGGAACTATGGCTACACCTTC.

The table lists this clone with a few counts. This chain uses TRBV2 with TRBJ2-7; 12 nucleotides match TRBD2. CDR1 is SNHLY, CDR2 FYNNEI, per germline. The CDR3 runs 16 residues. Trimming cost V 4 bases and J 3 bases; bases outside gene matches: 7. The CDR3 reads CASSVLAGGRNYEQYF. In nucleotides, the CDR3 is TGTGCCAGCAGTGTCCTAGCGGGAGGGAGAAACTACGAGCAGTACTTC. Full variable domain (missing parts from reference TRBV2 and TRBJ2-7): EPEVTQTPSHQVTQMGQEVILRCVPISNHLYFYWYRQILGQKVEFLVSFYNNEISEKSEIFDDQFSVERPDGSNFTLKIRSTKLEDSAMYFCASSVLAGGRNYEQYFGPGTRLTVT.

This clone was counted between two and nine times. The chain uses TRBV28 and TRBJ2-3; D is ambiguous. The V gene's germline CDR1 is MDHEN and CDR2 SYDVKM. This CDR3 has 13 amino acids. Trimming took 4 bases from V and 0 from J, leaving 5 bases between them. CDR3 residues: CASSSTSTDTQYF. The DNA for the CDR3 is TGTGCCAGCAGTTCAACTAGCACAGATACGCAGTATTTT.

The chain carries TRBV5-1 and TRBJ1-1, with 7 bases matching TRBD1. This CDR3 comprises 15 residues. The germline gives CDR1 SGHRS, CDR2 YFSETQ. The V and J ends lost 4 bases and 7 bases, in that order; junction bases with no gene match: 13. Here the CDR3 DNA reads TGCGCCAGCAGCCGAAGGGGGCAGGCGTTGTTTGAAGCTTTCTTT. Encoded protein: CASSRRGQALFEAFF.

This clone was detected once. V usage is TRBV10-3 and J usage is TRBJ2-7; the D gene could be TRBD1 or TRBD2 (5 bases each). With 0 bases removed from V and 3 bases from J, the gap between germline ends came to 12 bases. The CDR3 loop spans 15 amino acids. Germline V gene data show CDR1 as ENHRY and CDR2 as SYGVKD. Here the CDR3 reads CAISESPGTNYEQYF. Written as DNA, the CDR3 is TGTGCCATCAGTGAGTCCCCCGGGACCAACTACGAGCAGTACTTC.

The table lists this clone with a few counts. The junction shows a germline mismatch at one end, possibly a read error. The genes are TRBV6-5 and TRBJ2-2; D call uncertain. Germline CDR1 and CDR2: MNHEY and SVGAGI. CDR3 size: 14 residues. The CDR3 is CAISESHGTGELFF. DNA for the CDR3: TGTGCCATCAGTGAGTCACATGGCACCGGGGAGCTGTTTTTT.

The chain uses TRBV28 and TRBJ1-1, with 8 nucleotides matching TRBD1. Looked up from germline, CDR1 is MDHEN and CDR2 is SYDVKM. This CDR3 comprises 15 residues. With 3 bases clipped from V and 4 bases from J, the junction kept 7 bases outside the gene matches. CDR3 region: CASSFPWTGSTEAFF. As DNA, the CDR3 is TGTGCCAGCAGTTTTCCCTGGACAGGGAGCACTGAAGCTTTCTTT.

This clone came up a few times. The chain has TRBV29-1 and TRBJ2-1, with D hard to call. Trimming took off 4 bases at V and 9 bases at J, with 19 bases between the two ends. Germline V gene lookup returns CDR1 SQVTM and CDR2 ANQGSEA. The CDR3 length is 14 residues. The chain's CDR3 is CSVGTYRGMTEQFF. The CDR3 region has the DNA TGCAGCGTTGGTACCTACAGAGGTATGACTGAGCAGTTCTTC.